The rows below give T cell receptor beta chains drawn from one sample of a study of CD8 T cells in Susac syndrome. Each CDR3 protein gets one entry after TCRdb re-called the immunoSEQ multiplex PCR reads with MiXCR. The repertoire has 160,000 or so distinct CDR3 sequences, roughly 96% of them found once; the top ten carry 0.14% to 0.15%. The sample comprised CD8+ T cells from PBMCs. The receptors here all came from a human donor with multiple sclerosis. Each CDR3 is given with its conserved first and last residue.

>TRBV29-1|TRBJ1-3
CSVELRGGNTIYF
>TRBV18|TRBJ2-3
CASSPTLEPSQYF
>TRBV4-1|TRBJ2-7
CASSRPGEDYEQYF
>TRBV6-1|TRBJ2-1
CASSWWRGGGNEQFF
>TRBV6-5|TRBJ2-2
CASSYSGTGELFF
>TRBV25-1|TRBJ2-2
CASSAGPHLAFYTGELFF
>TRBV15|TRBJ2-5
CATRAGGAETQYF
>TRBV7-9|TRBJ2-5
CASSLVRLAGTAQYF
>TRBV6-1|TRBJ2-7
CASSKGQGAYEQYF
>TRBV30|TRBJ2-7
CAWSDRVNEQYF
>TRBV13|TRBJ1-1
CASSLFRGNTEAFF
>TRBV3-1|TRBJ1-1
CASSQEGATRVNTEAFF
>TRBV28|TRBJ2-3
CASSHLSGPDTDTQYF
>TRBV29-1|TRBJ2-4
CSVEGQPIGGKNIQYF
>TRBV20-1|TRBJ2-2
CSAYGGAGELFF
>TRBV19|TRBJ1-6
CASGVGAGDSPLHF
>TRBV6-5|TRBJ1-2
CASSYSKANYGYTF
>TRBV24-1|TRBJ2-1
CATLRHEQFF
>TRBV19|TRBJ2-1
CASSIGRQSSYNEQFF
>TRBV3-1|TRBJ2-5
CASSQSPGVPRWETQYF
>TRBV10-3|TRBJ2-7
CAISESWETLREQYF
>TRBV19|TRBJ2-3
CASSPGVSGFGTDTQYF
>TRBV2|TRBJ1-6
CASSDQGTSYNSPLHF
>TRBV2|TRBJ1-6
CASSEWLRGQRDSPLHF
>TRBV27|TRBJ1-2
CASSRQGNYGYTF
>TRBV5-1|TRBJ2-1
CASSLASLRSEQFF
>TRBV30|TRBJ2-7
CAWSVTTGPTYEQYF
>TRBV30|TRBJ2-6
CAWTATGAGANVLTF
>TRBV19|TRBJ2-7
CASSNQGYEQYF
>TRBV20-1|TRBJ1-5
CSARGSSGQSNQPQHF
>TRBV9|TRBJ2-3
CASSYFHETTDTQYF
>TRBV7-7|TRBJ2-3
CASSLSVAASTDTQYF
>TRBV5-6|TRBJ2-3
CASSQTGGLVYTQYF
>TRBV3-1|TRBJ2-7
CASSQGTSGYYEQYF
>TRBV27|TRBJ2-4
CASSSSALSIQYF
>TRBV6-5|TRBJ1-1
CASTEGSTEAFF
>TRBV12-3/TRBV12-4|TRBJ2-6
CASTLGTGANVLTF
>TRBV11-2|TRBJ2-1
CASSLGGTGQFF
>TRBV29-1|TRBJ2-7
CSVEDLASSYEQYF
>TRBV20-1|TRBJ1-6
CSARPTGPNISPLHF
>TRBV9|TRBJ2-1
CASSSRLGEGDEQFF
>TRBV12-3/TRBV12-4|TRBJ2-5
CASSGGETQYF
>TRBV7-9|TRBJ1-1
CASSSLGGSMNTEAFF
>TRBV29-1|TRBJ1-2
CSVEKTNNYGYTF
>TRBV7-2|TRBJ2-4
CASSFPTTSAKNIQYF
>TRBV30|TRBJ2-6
CACSQGSGANVLTF
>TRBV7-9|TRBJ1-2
CASSRRDEGEYGYTF
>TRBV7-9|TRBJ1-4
CASSLKRGEKLFF
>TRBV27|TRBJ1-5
CASSPSNQPQHF
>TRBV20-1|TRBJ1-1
CSAVGWGAEAFF
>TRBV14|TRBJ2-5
CASSGTWGETQYF